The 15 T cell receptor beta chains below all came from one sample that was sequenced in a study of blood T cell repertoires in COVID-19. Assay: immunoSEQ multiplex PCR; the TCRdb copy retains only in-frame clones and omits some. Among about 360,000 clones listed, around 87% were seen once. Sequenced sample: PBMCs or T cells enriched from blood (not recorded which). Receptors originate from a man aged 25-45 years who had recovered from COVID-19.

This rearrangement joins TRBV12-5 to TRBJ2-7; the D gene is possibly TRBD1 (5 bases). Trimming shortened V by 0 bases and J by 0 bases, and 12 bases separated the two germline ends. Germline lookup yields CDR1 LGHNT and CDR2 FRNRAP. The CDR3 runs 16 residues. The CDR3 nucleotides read TGTGCTAGTGGTTTGGTACTGGCAGGGCCCTCCTACGAGCAGTACTTC. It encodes CASGLVLAGPSYEQYF.

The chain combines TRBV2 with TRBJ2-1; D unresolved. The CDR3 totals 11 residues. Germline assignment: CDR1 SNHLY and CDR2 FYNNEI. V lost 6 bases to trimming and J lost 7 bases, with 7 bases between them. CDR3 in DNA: TGTGCCAGCAGCCTTAAAAATGAGCAGTTCTTC. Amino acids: CASSLKNEQFF.

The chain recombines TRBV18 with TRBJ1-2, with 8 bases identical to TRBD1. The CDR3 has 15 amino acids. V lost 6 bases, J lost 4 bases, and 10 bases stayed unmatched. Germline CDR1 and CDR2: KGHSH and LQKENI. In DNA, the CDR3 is TGTGCCAGCTCGGCCCGGGGACAGGTGGGCTATGGCTACACCTTC. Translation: CASSARGQVGYGYTF.

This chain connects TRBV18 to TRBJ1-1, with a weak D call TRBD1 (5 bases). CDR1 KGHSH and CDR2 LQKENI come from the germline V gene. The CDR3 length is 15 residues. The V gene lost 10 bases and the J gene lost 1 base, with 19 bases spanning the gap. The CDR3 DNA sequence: TGTGCCACAACGTATGGGGCAGGATCGAACACTGAAGCTTTCTTT. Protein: CATTYGAGSNTEAFF.

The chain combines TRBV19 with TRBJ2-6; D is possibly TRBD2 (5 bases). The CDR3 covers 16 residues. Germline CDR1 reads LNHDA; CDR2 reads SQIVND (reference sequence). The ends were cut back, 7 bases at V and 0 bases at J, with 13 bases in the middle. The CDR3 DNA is TGTGCCAGTACCCCCGGACTGTACTCTGGGGCCAACGTCCTGACTTTC. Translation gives CASTPGLYSGANVLTF.

In DNA, the CDR3 is TGTGCCAGCAGCTTGGCCCCCAACTTCGAGCAGTACTTC. It codes for CASSLAPNFEQYF. The chain uses TRBV5-5 and TRBJ2-7, with D unresolved. There are 13 residues in the CDR3. CDR1 is SGHKS and CDR2 is YYEKEE in the germline V gene (reference sequence). V was clipped by 0 bases and J by 6 bases, with 10 bases between them.

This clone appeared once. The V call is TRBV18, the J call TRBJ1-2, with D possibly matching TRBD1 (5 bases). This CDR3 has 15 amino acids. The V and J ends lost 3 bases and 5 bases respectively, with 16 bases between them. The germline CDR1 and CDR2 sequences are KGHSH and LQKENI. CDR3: CASSPIIQGGYGYTF. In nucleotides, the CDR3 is TGTGCCAGCTCACCGATAATCCAGGGTGGGTATGGCTACACCTTC.

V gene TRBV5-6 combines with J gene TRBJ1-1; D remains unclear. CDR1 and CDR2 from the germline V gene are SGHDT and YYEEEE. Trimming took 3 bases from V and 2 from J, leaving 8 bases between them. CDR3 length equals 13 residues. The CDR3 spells CASSSPLNTEAFF. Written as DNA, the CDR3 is TGTGCCAGCAGCTCCCCGCTAAACACTGAAGCTTTCTTT.

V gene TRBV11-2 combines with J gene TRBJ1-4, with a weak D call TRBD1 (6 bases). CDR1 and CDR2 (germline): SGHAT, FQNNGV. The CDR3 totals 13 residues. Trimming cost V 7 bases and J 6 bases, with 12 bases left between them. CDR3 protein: CASKQGGDEKLFF. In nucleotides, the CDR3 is TGTGCCAGCAAACAGGGAGGGGATGAAAAACTGTTTTTT.

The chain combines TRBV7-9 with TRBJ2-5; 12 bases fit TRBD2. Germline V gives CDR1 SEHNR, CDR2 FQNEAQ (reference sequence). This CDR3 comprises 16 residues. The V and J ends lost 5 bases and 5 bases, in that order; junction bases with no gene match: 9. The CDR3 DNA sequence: TGTGCCAGCAGCAAGACTAGCGGGGGTGACGGGGAGACCCAGTACTTC. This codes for CASSKTSGGDGETQYF. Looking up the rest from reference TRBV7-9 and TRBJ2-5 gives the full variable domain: DTGVSQNPRHKITKRGQNVTFRCDPISEHNRLYWYRQTLGQGPEFLTYFQNEAQLEKSRLLSDRFSAERPKGSFSTLEIQRTEQGDSAMYLCASSKTSGGDGETQYFGPGTRLLVL.

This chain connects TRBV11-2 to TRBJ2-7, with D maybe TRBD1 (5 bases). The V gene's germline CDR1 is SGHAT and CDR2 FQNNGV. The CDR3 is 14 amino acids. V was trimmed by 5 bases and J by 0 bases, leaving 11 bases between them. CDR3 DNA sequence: TGTGCCAGCAGCCGGACACCGAGCTCCTACGAGCAGTACTTC. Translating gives CASSRTPSSYEQYF.

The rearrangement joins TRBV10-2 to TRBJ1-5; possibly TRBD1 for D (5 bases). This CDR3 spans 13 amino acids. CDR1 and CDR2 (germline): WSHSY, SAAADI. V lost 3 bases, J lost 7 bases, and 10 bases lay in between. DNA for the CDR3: TGCGCCAGCAGTGAACCGGGGGGACAGCCCCAGCATTTT. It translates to CASSEPGGQPQHF.

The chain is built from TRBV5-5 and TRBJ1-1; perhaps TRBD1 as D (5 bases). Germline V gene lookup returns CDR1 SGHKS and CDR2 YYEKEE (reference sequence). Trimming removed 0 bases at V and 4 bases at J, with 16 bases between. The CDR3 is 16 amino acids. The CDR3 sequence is CASSLGPTGLGTEAFF. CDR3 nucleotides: TGTGCCAGCAGCTTGGGACCCACAGGATTAGGCACTGAAGCTTTCTTT.

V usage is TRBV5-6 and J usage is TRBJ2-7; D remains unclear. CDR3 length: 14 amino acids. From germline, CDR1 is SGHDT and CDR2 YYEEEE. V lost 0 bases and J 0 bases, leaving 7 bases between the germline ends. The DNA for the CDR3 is TGTGCCAGCAGCTTGGCCGGAGCCTCCTACGAGCAGTACTTC. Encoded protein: CASSLAGASYEQYF.

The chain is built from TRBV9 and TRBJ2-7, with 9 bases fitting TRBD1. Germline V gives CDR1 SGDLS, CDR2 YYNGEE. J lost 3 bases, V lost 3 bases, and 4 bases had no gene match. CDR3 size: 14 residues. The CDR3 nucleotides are TGTGCCAGCAGCGGATCGGGACAGGGCTACGAGCAGTACTTC. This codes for CASSGSGQGYEQYF.